This TCR beta chain was sequenced during a study of CD8+CD57+ T cells in acquired aplastic anemia. Profiles of TCR beta VDJ and CDR3 were generated from a genomic DNA template. TCRdb re-called the reads with MiXCR, one entry per CDR3 protein. The table records under 350,000 distinct CDR3 sequences, 56% of them present only once. Patients included in sequencing had previously demonstrated CD8+CD57+ cell expansion by flow cytometry. Prior therapy had not been administered to any patient at the time of blood sampling. Germline-derived CDR1 and CDR2 are WSHSY and SAAADI. This CDR3 has 16 residues. Trimming cost V 3 bases and J 2 bases, with 14 bases left between them.

Sequenced material: sorted CD4+, CD8+, or CD8+CD57+ T cells (not recorded which) from PBMCs. The source of this sequence is a human donor with aplastic anemia. The rearrangement joins TRBV10-2 to TRBJ2-1; D gene ambiguous. The CDR3 loop reads CASSEVEQNPYNEQFF. CDR3 coding DNA: TGCGCCAGCAGTGAAGTGGAACAGAACCCCTACAATGAGCAGTTCTTC.